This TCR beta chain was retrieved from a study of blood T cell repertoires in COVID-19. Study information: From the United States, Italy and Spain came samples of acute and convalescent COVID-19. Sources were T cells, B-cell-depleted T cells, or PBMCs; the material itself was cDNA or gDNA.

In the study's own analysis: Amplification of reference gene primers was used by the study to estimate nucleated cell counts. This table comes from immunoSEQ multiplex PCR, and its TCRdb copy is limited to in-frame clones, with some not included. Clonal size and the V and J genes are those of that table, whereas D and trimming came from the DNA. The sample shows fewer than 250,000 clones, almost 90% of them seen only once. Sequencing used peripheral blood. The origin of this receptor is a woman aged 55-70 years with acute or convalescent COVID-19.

CDR3 nucleotide sequence: TGTGCCACCAGTGAGGGGACTAGCGACGAGCAGTACTTC. The encoded protein is CATSEGTSDEQYF. The chain carries TRBV24-1 and TRBJ2-7, with 10 bases fitting TRBD2. The ends lost 4 bases at V and 5 bases at J; junction bases unmatched: 1. The CDR3 runs to 13 residues. Germline V CDR1 and CDR2: KGHDR, SFDVKD.